This T cell receptor (beta chain) appears in the sequencing data of a study of T cell responses to AZD1222 COVID-19 vaccine. Remarks on this clone: Its cognate antigen is unknown.

Assay used: immunoSEQ multiplex PCR; TCRdb lists only in-frame clones, some missing. This sample carries some 120,000 clones, 70% to 90% of them seen once, and the ten largest clones take about 4%. Between the trimmed V and J ends, which lost 4 bases and 4 bases, there was a span of 8 bases. The CDR3 is made up of 14 amino acids. In germline, CDR1 is LNHDA, CDR2 SQIVND (reference sequence). Study-level results: Across the whole spike, CD4 TCRs peaked at regions 160-218 and 743-854.

Source: peripheral blood, taken on day 0 of MenACWY control vaccination. The chain couples TRBV19 to TRBJ1-6; unclear D gene. This receptor was obtained from an adult in good health. The CDR3 DNA reads TGTGCCAGTAGTACGACGGGTTATAATTCACCCCTCCACTTT. Its translation: CASSTTGYNSPLHF.